This TCR beta chain was obtained from a study of T-cell reconstitution after alpha-beta-depleted transplantation in children. Unique molecular identifiers were used to barcode this TCRbeta library. TCRdb re-analysed the PCR reads in MiXCR, keeping a single row per CDR3 protein. The data contain some 400,000 distinct CDR3 sequences, roughly 21% of them singletons. This clonotype was recorded many times. Sequenced here: PBMCs from the stem cell graft donor, sampled from the stem cell graft. This TCR was sampled from a human donor who donated a stem cell graft to a child with acute myeloid leukemia.

The CDR3 sequence: CSALAGRTYEQYF. CDR3 in DNA: TGCAGTGCTTTAGCGGGAAGGACGTACGAGCAGTACTTC. V gene TRBV20-1 combines with J gene TRBJ2-7; 8 bases map to TRBD2. Trimming cost V 5 bases and J 4 bases; bases outside gene matches: 7. Germline V CDR1 and CDR2: DFQATT, SNEGSKA (reference sequence). The CDR3 extends over 13 amino acids.